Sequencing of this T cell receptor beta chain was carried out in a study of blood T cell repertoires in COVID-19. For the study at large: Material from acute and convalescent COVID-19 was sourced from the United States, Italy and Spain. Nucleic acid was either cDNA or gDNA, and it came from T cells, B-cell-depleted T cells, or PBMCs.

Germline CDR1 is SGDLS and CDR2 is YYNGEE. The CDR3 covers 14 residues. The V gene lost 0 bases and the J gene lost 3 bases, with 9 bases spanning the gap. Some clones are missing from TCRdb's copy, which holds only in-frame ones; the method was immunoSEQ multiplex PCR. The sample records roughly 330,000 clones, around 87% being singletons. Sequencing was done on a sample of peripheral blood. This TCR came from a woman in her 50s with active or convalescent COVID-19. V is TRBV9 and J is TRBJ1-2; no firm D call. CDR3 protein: CASSVGEKHYGYTF. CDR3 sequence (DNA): TGTGCCAGCAGCGTAGGAGAAAAACACTATGGCTACACCTTC.